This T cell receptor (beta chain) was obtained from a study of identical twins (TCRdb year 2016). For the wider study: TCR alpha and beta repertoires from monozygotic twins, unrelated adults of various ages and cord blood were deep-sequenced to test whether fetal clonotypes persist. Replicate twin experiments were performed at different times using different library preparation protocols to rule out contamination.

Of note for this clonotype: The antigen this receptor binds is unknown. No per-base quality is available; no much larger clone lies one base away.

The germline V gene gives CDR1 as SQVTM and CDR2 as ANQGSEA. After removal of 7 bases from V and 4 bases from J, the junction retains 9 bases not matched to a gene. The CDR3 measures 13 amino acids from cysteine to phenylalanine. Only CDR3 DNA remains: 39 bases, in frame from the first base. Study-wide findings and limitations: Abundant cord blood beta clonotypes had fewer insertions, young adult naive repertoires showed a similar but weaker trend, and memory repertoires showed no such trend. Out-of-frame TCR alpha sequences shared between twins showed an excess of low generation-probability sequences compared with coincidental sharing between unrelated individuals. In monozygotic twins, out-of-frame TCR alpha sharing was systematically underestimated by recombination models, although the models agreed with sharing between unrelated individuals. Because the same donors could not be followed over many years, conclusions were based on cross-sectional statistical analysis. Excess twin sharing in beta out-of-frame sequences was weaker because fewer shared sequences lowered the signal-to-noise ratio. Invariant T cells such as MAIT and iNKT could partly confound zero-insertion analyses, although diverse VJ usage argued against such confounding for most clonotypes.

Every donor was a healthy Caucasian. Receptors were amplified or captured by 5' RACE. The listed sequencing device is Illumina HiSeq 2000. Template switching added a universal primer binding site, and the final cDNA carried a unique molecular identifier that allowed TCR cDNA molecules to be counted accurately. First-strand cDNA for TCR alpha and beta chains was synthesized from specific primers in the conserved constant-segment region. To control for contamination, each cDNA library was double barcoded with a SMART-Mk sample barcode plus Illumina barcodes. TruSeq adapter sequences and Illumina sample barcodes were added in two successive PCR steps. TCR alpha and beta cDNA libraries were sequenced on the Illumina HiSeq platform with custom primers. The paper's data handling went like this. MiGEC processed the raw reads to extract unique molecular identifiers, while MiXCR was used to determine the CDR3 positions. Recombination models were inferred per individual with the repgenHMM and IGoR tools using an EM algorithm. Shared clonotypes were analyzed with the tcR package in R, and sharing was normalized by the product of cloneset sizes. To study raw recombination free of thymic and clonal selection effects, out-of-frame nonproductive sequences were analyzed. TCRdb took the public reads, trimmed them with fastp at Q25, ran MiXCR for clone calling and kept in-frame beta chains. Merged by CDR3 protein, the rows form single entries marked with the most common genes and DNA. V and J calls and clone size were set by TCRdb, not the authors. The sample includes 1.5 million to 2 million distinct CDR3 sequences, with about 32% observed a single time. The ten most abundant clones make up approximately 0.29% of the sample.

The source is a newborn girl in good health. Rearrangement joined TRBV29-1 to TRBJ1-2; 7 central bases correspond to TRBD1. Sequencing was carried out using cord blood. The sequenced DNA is TGCAGCGCTCAAGGGGAGGGGGCCTATGGCTACACCTTC. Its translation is CSAQGEGAYGYTF.